This T cell receptor beta chain was sequenced during a study of shared clonotypes between healthy human individuals. Trimming shortened V by 0 bases and J by 0 bases, and 8 bases separated the two germline ends. The CDR3 extends over 15 amino acids. Germline loops: CDR1 SGHVS, CDR2 FQNEAQ. This clone was seen more than once but under ten times. Researchers sequenced unsorted PBMC DNA using ten immunoSEQ deep assay plates. Using immunoSEQ multiplex PCR, the repertoire was profiled, and TCRdb retains in-frame clones only, with some absent. The data show about 490,000 clones, 75% to 85% seen once. This receptor was taken from a woman aged 40 to 55 in good health. Some clones in this sample may be carry-over from other donors' samples. The specimen was PBMCs. The V gene is TRBV7-8, the J gene TRBJ2-5; D is undetermined. The CDR3 region has the DNA TGTGCCAGCAGCTTAGCGTCCGGGTACCAAGAGACCCAGTACTTC. Translation gives CASSLASGYQETQYF.